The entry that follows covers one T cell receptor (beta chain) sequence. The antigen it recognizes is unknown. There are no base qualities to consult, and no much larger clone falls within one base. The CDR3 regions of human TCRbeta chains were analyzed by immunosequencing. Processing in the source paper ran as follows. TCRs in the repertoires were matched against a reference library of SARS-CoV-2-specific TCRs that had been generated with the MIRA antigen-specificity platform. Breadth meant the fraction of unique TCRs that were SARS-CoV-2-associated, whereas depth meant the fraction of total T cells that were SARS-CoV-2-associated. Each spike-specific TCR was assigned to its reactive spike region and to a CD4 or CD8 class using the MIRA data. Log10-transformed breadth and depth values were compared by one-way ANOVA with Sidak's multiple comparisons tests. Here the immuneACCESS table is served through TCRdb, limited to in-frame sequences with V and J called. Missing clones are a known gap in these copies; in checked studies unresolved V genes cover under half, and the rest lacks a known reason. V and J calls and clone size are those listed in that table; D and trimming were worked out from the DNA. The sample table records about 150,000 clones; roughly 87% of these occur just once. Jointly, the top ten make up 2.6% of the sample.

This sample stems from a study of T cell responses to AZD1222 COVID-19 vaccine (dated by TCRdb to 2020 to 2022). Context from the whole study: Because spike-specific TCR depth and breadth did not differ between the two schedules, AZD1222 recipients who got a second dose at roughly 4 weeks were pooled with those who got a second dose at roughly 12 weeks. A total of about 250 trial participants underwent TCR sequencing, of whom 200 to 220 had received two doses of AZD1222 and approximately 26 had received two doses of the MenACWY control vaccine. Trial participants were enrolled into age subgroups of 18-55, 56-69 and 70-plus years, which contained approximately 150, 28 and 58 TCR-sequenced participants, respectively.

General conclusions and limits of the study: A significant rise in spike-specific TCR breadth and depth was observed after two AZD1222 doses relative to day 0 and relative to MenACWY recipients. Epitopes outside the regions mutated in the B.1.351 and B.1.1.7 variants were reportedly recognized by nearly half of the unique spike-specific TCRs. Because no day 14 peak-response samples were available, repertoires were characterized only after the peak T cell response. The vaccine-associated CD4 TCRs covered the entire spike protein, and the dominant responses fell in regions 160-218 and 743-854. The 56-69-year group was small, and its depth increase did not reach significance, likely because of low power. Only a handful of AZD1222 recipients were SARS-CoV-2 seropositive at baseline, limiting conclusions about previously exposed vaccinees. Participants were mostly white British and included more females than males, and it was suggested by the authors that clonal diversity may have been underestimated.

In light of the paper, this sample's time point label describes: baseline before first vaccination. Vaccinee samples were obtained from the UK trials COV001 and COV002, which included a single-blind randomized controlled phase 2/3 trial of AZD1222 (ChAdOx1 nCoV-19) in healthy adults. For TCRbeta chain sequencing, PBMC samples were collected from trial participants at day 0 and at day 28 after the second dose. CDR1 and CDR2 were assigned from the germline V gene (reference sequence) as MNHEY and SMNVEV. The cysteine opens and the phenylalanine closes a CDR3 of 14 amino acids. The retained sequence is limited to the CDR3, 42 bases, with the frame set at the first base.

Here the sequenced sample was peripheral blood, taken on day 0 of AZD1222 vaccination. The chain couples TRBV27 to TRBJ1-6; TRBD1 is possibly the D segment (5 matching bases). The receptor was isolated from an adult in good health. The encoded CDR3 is CPYSGGSYNSPLHF. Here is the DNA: TGTCCCTACAGCGGGGGCTCCTATAATTCACCCCTCCACTTT.